This T cell receptor beta chain was retrieved from a study of regulatory T cells in long-lasting Graves disease. Indicated time point: newly diagnosed GD, antithyroid drugs for less than 3 months. Scientists built the TCR library using RNA that was extracted from PBMCs. Trimming removed 4 bases from V and 8 bases from J; junction bases left unmatched: 11. Germline V gene lookup returns CDR1 DFQATT and CDR2 SNEGSKA (reference sequence). The CDR3 consists of 15 residues. Construction of TCR beta libraries relied on iRepertoire HTBI primers and on Arm-PCR targeting CDR3 regions. Via MiXCR, TCRdb re-called the multiplex PCR reads, giving one row per CDR3 protein. The sample records approximately 400,000 distinct CDR3 sequences, about 15% being singletons. The same sample was also studied in work on T cells in Graves' hyperthyroidism and ophthalmopathy.

V is TRBV20-1 and J is TRBJ2-1; 10 bases fit TRBD2. The material was peripheral blood mononuclear cells (PBMCs), obtained at new diagnosis, from a patient treated with antithyroid drugs. This receptor was taken from a woman under 40 with Graves disease. The CDR3 here is CSAIQASGSRHEQFF. CDR3 coding DNA: TGCAGTGCTATTCAGGCTAGCGGGAGTCGTCATGAGCAGTTCTTC.